These 28 T cell receptor beta chains were all obtained from the same sample, sequenced in a study of T cells in Graves' hyperthyroidism and ophthalmopathy. RNA transcripts provided the source from which TCR beta CDR3 regions were amplified. HTBI primers drove first-round RT-PCR of the TCR CDR3. Each CDR3 protein is one row after TCRdb ran MiXCR on the multiplex PCR reads. This sample has some 600,000 distinct CDR3 sequences, with over 11% found just once. Source material: blood. Source of these receptors: a woman in her 30s with Graves' hyperthyroidism that later progressed to Graves' ophthalmopathy.

This clonotype was detected ten times or more. The chain links TRBV14 to TRBJ1-3; no reliable D call. Germline CDR1 and CDR2: SGHDN and FVKESK. The CDR3 length is 15 residues. Trimming pared 4 bases from V and 0 bases from J, leaving 10 bases between. The CDR3 loop is CASSPPAHSGNTIYF. CDR3 in DNA: TGTGCCAGCAGCCCACCCGCTCACTCTGGAAACACCATATATTTT.

This clonotype was picked up many times. One end of the junction fails to match germline, which may point to a read error. The chain carries TRBV4-2 and TRBJ2-3, with TRBD1 matching 7 bases. This CDR3 has 16 residues. CDR1 and CDR2 from the germline V gene are LGHNA and YNFKEQ. CDR3 loop: CASSQENRGVTDAQYF. DNA of the CDR3: TGTGCCAGCAGCCAAGAAAACAGGGGTGTCACAGATGCGCAGTATTTT.

This clonotype has at least ten counts. The chain couples TRBV11-2 to TRBJ2-1; no clear D. CDR1 and CDR2 from the germline V gene are SGHAT and FQNNGV. The CDR3 has 15 amino acids. The V gene lost 3 bases and the J gene lost 1 base, with 10 bases spanning the gap. CDR3 protein: CASSFRLTSYNEQFF. The CDR3 bases are TGTGCCAGCAGCTTTAGACTGACGTCCTACAATGAGCAGTTCTTC.

This clonotype has a handful of counts. At one end, the junction sequence differs from germline, possibly due to a read error. The chain recombines TRBV7-9 with TRBJ1-1; the D is unclear. Germline lookup yields CDR1 SEHNR and CDR2 FQNEAQ (reference sequence). The CDR3 extends over 14 amino acids. CDR3 sequence reads: CASSHPGPNTEVFF. Written as DNA, the CDR3 is TGTGCCAGCAGTCATCCCGGCCCGAACACTGAAGTTTTCTTT. Filled out from reference TRBV7-9 and TRBJ1-1, the complete variable domain reads DTGVSQNPRHKITKRGQNVTFRCDPISEHNRLYWYRQTLGQGPEFLTYFQNEAQLEKSRLLSDRFSAERPKGSFSTLEIQRTEQGDSAMYLCASSHPGPNTEVFFGQGTRLTVV.

This clonotype occurred a few times. The CDR3 is CASSLNAGGFTDTQYF. The CDR3 DNA reads TGTGCCAGCAGCTTAAACGCGGGAGGATTCACAGATACGCAGTATTTT. V gene TRBV7-3 combines with J gene TRBJ2-3, with 8 bases identical to TRBD2. Trimming cost V 1 base and J 2 bases; bases outside gene matches: 5. CDR3 length equals 16 residues. Looked up from germline, CDR1 is SGHTA and CDR2 is FQGTGA.

This clonotype was seen ten or more times. V usage is TRBV5-5 and J usage is TRBJ2-1, with D possibly called TRBD1 or TRBD2 (6 bases each). In germline, CDR1 is SGHKS, CDR2 YYEKEE (reference sequence). Trimming shortened V by 4 bases and J by 9 bases, and 14 bases separated the two germline ends. The CDR3 has 13 amino acids. The CDR3 reads CASSPVGGGEQFF. The CDR3 nucleotides read TGTGCCAGCAGCCCCGTGGGGGGCGGTGAGCAGTTCTTC.

Remarks on this clonotype: This sequence may be a read error, since a much larger clone differs from it by one base. The chain uses TRBV6-1 and TRBJ1-2; tentatively, D is TRBD1 (5 bases). The germline V gene encodes CDR1 MNHNS and CDR2 SASEGT. The CDR3 has 12 residues. The CDR3 DNA sequence: TGTGCCAGCATCCAAGACAGCTATGGCTGCACCTTC. This sequence encodes CASIQDSYGCTF.

This clonotype was seen repeatedly, ten times or more. The chain links TRBV20-1 to TRBJ2-1; tentative D call: TRBD2 (5 bases). From germline, CDR1 is DFQATT and CDR2 SNEGSKA (reference sequence). V lost 0 bases, J lost 9 bases, and 12 bases lay in between. The CDR3 is 13 amino acids. Written as DNA, the CDR3 is TGCAGTGCTAGAGATATGGCTGAGGGTGAGCAGTTCTTC. Encoded protein: CSARDMAEGEQFF.

This clonotype came up a few times. The chain recombines TRBV6-1 with TRBJ2-3; D may be TRBD1 (6 bases). This CDR3 has 14 amino acids. The V and J ends lost 10 bases and 0 bases respectively, with 14 bases between them. In germline, CDR1 is MNHNS, CDR2 SASEGT. Written as DNA, the CDR3 is TGTGCCACAGGGGACCTCCCTAGCACAGATACGCAGTATTTT. This codes for CATGDLPSTDTQYF.

The chain joins TRBV7-9 to TRBJ1-1; tentative D call: TRBD1 (6 bases). Germline-derived CDR1 and CDR2 are SEHNR and FQNEAQ (reference sequence). CDR3 size: 15 residues. The V end lost 0 bases, the J end lost 2 bases, and 10 bases lay between the germline ends. The CDR3 protein is CASSLADRPNTEAFF. The CDR3 DNA is TGTGCCAGCAGCTTAGCCGACAGGCCAAACACTGAAGCTTTCTTT.

This clonotype showed up just a few times. The V and J genes are TRBV6-2 or TRBV6-3 and TRBJ2-3; 8 bases agree with TRBD2. The germline CDR1 and CDR2 sequences are MNHEY and SVGEGT. The CDR3 is 14 residues long. Trimming cost V 7 bases and J 1 base; bases outside gene matches: 4. CDR3 sequence reads: CASKLAAGTDTQYF. The CDR3 nucleotides read TGTGCCAGCAAACTAGCGGCAGGCACAGATACGCAGTATTTT.

This clonotype was counted only a few times. The chain couples TRBV6-6 to TRBJ1-1; D uncertain. CDR1 is MNHNY and CDR2 is SVGAGI in the germline V gene (reference sequence). The CDR3 has 15 residues. V was pared by 2 bases and J by 6 bases, with 16 bases between. The CDR3 region is CASSYLGVEDAEAFF. The DNA for the CDR3 is TGTGCCAGCAGTTACCTCGGGGTGGAGGACGCTGAAGCTTTCTTT.

This clonotype appeared many times. The rearrangement uses TRBV10-3 and TRBJ1-5; possibly TRBD1 for D (5 bases). In germline, CDR1 is ENHRY, CDR2 SYGVKD. Trimming removed 0 bases at V and 4 bases at J, with 10 bases between. The CDR3 contains 15 residues. For the CDR3, the DNA is TGTGCCATCAGTGAGTCGGGGGGTGGTAATCAGCCCCAGCATTTT. Protein sequence: CAISESGGGNQPQHF.

This clonotype has at least ten counts. The chain combines TRBV7-9 with TRBJ2-1, with a possible D match to TRBD1 (6 bases). The V gene's germline CDR1 is SEHNR and CDR2 FQNEAQ (reference sequence). CDR3 length: 15 residues. Trimming pared 5 bases from V and 7 bases from J, leaving 18 bases between. Here the CDR3 reads CASSIRQDPRNEQFF. DNA of the CDR3: TGTGCCAGCAGCATCCGACAGGACCCTAGGAATGAGCAGTTCTTC.

A few counts support this clonotype. The V gene is TRBV15, the J gene TRBJ2-1; 10 nucleotides line up with TRBD2. V shed 4 bases and J 2 bases; nucleotides not matched to a gene: 5. This CDR3 region has 16 residues. In germline, CDR1 is LNHNV, CDR2 YYDKDF (reference sequence). The CDR3 sequence is CATSKLAGITYNEQFF. CDR3 sequence (DNA): TGTGCCACCAGCAAACTAGCGGGAATAACCTACAATGAGCAGTTCTTC.

V usage is TRBV5-1 and J usage is TRBJ1-3, with D unclear. Germline-derived CDR1 and CDR2 are SGHRS and YFSETQ. Deletions cut 0 bases from V and 0 bases from J, with 7 bases between. This CDR3 contains 15 residues. For the CDR3, the DNA is TGCGCCAGCAGCTTGGGAGCCCCCTCTGGAAACACCATATATTTT. Protein: CASSLGAPSGNTIYF. The variable domain in full, with the rest retrieved from reference TRBV5-1 and TRBJ1-3, is KAGVTQTPRYLIKTRGQQVTLSCSPISGHRSVSWYQQTPGQGLQFLFEYFSETQRNKGNFPGRFSGRQFSNSRSEMNVSTLELGDSALYLCASSLGAPSGNTIYFGEGSWLTVV.

The chain joins TRBV28 to TRBJ2-7; TRBD1 agrees at 7 bases. V was clipped by 6 bases and J by 2 bases; unmatched bases: 7. CDR3 length: 14 residues. CDR1 and CDR2 from the germline V gene are MDHEN and SYDVKM. CDR3 protein: CASRTGPLTYEQYF. CDR3 coding DNA: TGTGCCAGCAGGACAGGGCCCCTCACCTACGAGCAGTACTTC.

This clonotype was observed a handful of times. The chain joins TRBV20-1 to TRBJ2-1; 7 nucleotides match TRBD2. The CDR3 is made up of 19 amino acids. The germline V gene has CDR1 DFQATT and CDR2 SNEGSKA (reference sequence). V was clipped by 6 bases and J by 0 bases; unmatched bases: 20. The CDR3 nucleotides read TGCAGTGCCCACCGGGTGGGCGGGAGACGGGGTGGCTCCTACAATGAGCAGTTCTTC. This translates into CSAHRVGGRRGGSYNEQFF.

This clonotype was seen ten or more times. This rearrangement joins TRBV18 to TRBJ2-1; 9 bases align to TRBD1. Germline loops: CDR1 KGHSH, CDR2 LQKENI. The V and J ends lost 3 bases and 8 bases, in that order; junction bases with no gene match: 8. The CDR3 consists of 15 residues. The CDR3 DNA sequence: TGTGCCAGCTCACCCGGGACAGGGTCGTTCGATGAGCAGTTCTTC. Amino acids: CASSPGTGSFDEQFF.

The V call is TRBV28, the J call TRBJ2-2; 8 bases match TRBD1. This CDR3 contains 16 residues. The germline CDR1 and CDR2 sequences are MDHEN and SYDVKM. After removal of 3 bases from V and 4 bases from J, the junction contained 7 bases not matched to a gene. CDR3 sequence (DNA): TGTGCCAGCAGTTTGCCGAAGGACAGGGTCACCGGGGAGCTGTTTTTT. This codes for CASSLPKDRVTGELFF.

In this sample, this clonotype turned up a few times. This may come from a read error, since a much larger clone is one base off. The chain uses TRBV2 and TRBJ2-2; D is undetermined. This CDR3 comprises 14 residues. CDR1 SNHLY and CDR2 FYNNEI come from the germline V gene. CDR3 nucleotide sequence: TGTGCCAGTCTATTGGCGGAGAACGCCGGGGAGCTGTTTTTT. Residues: CASLLAENAGELFF.

A note on this clonotype: A clone one base away is much larger, so this may be a read error. The chain joins TRBV11-3 to TRBJ2-7; D uncertain. The length of the CDR3 is 15 residues. Looked up from germline, CDR1 is SGHNT and CDR2 is YENEEA. V was cut by 8 bases and J by 6 bases, with 23 bases left in between. The CDR3 region has the DNA TGTGCCAGCGGTGAAGTCGGGCAGATGATCTCCGAGCAGTACTTC. This encodes CASGEVGQMISEQYF.

The rearrangement uses TRBV3-1 and TRBJ2-4; D is unclear. Trimming left V 1 base short and J 3 bases short, with 19 bases between. Germline V CDR1 and CDR2: LGHDT, YNNKEL (reference sequence). This CDR3 contains 18 residues. DNA of the CDR3: TGTGCCAGCAGCCAAGCCGACCGTCCCGGTAGGAGCAAAAACATTCAGTACTTC. It translates to CASSQADRPGRSKNIQYF.

This clonotype was recorded many times. The chain employs TRBV7-2 and TRBJ2-5; D not resolved. The CDR3 loop spans 12 amino acids. Germline V gene data show CDR1 as SGHTA and CDR2 as FQGNSA. The V end lost 5 bases, the J end lost 2 bases, and 6 bases lay between the germline ends. The CDR3 nucleotides are TGTGCCAGCAGCCCCCCACAAGAGACCCAGTACTTC. Translating gives CASSPPQETQYF.

In its sample, this clonotype was seen a few times. A much larger clone lies a single base off, so this may be a read error. The gene calls are TRBV2 and TRBJ1-4; no firm D call. The CDR3 covers 14 residues. Germline CDR1 reads SNHLY; CDR2 reads FYNNEI. The CDR3 loop reads CTSLRLSLGEKLFF. The CDR3 bases are TGTACCAGCCTAAGACTCTCCCTGGGCGAAAAACTGTTTTTT.

The chain uses TRBV10-3 and TRBJ2-7; D might be TRBD1 (6 bases). This CDR3 contains 13 residues. Germline lookup yields CDR1 ENHRY and CDR2 SYGVKD. V was pared by 2 bases and J by 6 bases, with 11 bases between. CDR3 sequence: CAISETGRSEQYF. The CDR3 nucleotides read TGTGCCATCAGTGAGACAGGGCGTAGCGAGCAGTACTTC.

This clonotype was found many times. This chain connects TRBV6-2 or TRBV6-3 to TRBJ2-2; a weak D match, TRBD2 (6 bases). The CDR3 has 16 amino acids. V lost 6 bases to trimming and J lost 6 bases, with 20 bases between them. Germline lookup yields CDR1 MNHEY and CDR2 SVGEGT. The CDR3 sequence: CASRTLLDYLPGELFF. In DNA form, the CDR3 reads TGTGCCAGCAGGACCCTGCTGGACTATCTCCCCGGGGAGCTGTTTTTT.

This clonotype appeared many times. V is TRBV6-1 and J is TRBJ2-1; no reliable D call. V lost 5 bases, J lost 4 bases, and 21 bases lay in between. The CDR3 has 17 residues. Germline V gene lookup returns CDR1 MNHNS and CDR2 SASEGT. The CDR3 is CASSSLPPEPHYNEQFF. The CDR3 bases are TGTGCCAGCAGTTCCCTTCCCCCCGAACCTCATTACAATGAGCAGTTCTTC.